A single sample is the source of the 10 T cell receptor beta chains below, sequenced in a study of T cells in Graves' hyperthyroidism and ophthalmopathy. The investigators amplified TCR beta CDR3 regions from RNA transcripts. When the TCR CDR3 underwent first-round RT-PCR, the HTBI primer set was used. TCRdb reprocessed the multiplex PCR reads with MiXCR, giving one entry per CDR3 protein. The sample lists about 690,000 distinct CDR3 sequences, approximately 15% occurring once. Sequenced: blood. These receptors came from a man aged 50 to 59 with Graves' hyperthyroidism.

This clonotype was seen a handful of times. Here the CDR3 DNA reads TGCAGTGCTAGACCCCCCGAGGGACATCCGAACACTGAAGCTTTCTTT. Protein: CSARPPEGHPNTEAFF. V is TRBV20-1 and J is TRBJ1-1, with D possibly being TRBD1 (6 bases). With 2 bases removed from V and 1 base from J, the gap between germline ends came to 17 bases. CDR3 length: 16 amino acids. The germline V gene has CDR1 DFQATT and CDR2 SNEGSKA (reference sequence).

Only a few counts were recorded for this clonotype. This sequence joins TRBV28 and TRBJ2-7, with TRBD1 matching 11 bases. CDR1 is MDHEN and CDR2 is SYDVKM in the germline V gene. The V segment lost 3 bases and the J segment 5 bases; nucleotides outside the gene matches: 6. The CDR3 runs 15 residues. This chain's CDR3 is CASSFGGQGADEQYF. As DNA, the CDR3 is TGTGCCAGCAGTTTCGGCGGACAGGGGGCCGACGAGCAGTACTTC.

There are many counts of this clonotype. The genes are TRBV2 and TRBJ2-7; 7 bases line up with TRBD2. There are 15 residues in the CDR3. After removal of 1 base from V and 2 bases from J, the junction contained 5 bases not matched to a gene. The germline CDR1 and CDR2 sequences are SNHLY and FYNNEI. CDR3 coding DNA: TGTGCCAGCAGTGAAGAGCTAGCGGCAACCTACGAGCAGTACTTC. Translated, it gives CASSEELAATYEQYF.

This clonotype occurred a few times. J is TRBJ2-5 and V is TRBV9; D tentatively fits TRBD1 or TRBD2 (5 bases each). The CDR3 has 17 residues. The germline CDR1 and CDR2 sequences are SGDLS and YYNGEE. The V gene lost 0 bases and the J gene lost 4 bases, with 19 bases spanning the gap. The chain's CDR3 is CASSVGPVGERRETQYF. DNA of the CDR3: TGTGCCAGCAGCGTAGGGCCCGTGGGGGAGAGGCGAGAGACCCAGTACTTC.

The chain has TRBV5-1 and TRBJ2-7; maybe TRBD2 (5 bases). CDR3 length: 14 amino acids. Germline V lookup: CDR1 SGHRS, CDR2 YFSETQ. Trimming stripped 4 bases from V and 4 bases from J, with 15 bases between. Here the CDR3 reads CASSTEGLSYEQYF. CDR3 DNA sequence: TGCGCCAGCAGCACAGAAGGACTTTCATACGAGCAGTACTTC.

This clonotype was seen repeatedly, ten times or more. The CDR3, as DNA: TGTGCCAGTAGTATTGACCAGCCGAACAGCAATCAGCCCCAGCATTTT. Translated: CASSIDQPNSNQPQHF. V gene TRBV19 combines with J gene TRBJ1-5; D not resolved. Trimming pared 3 bases from V and 1 base from J, leaving 13 bases between. The CDR3 contains 16 residues. Germline V gene sequence: CDR1 LNHDA, CDR2 SQIVND (reference sequence).

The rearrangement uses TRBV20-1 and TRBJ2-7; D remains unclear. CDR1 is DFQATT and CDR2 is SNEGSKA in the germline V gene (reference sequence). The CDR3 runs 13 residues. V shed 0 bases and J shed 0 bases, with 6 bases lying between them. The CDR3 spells CSARDMDSYEQYF. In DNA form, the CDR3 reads TGCAGTGCTAGAGATATGGACTCCTACGAGCAGTACTTC.

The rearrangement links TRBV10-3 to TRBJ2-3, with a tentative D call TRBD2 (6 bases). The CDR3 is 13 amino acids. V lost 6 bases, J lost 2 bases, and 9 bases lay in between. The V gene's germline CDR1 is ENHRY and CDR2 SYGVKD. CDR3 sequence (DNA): TGTGCCATCAGCCGGACTAACACAGATACGCAGTATTTT. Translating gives CAISRTNTDTQYF.

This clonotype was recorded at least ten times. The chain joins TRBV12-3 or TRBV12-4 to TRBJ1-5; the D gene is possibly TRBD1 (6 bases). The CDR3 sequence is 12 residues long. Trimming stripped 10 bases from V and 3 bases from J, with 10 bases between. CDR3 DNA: TGTGCCAACCGGGACACCAATCAGCCCCAGCATTTT. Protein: CANRDTNQPQHF.

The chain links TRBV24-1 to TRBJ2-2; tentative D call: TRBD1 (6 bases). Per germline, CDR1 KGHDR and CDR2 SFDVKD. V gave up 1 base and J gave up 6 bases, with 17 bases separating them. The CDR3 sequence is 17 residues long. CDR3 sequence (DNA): TGTGCCACCAGTGATTTAAAGGACAGTCGATTCGCCGGGGAGCTGTTTTTT. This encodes CATSDLKDSRFAGELFF.